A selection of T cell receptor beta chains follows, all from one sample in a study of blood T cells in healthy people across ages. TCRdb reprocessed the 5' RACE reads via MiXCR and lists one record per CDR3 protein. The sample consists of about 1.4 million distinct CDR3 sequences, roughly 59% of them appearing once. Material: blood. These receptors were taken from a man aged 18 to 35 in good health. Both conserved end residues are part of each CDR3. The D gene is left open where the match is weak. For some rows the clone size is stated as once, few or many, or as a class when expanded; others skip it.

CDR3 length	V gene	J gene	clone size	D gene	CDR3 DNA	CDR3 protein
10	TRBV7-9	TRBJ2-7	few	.	TGTGCCAGCAGCTTCCTCGAGCAGTACTTC	CASSFLEQYF
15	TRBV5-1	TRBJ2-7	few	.	TGCGCCAGCAGCTCAATAGGGACGGCAAACTACGAGCAGTACTTC	CASSSIGTANYEQYF
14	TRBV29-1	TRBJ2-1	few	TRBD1	TGCAGCGTTGAAAGGTCAGGGGGCGAGGATGAGCAGTTCTTC	CSVERSGGEDEQFF
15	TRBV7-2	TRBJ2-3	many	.	TGTGCCAGCAGCTTAGAGGACGGCTCCACAGATACGCAGTATTTT	CASSLEDGSTDTQYF
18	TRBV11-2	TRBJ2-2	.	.	TGTGCCAGCAGCTTAGCATTCTACGGGGGCAGGAGCACCGGGGAGCTGTTTTTT	CASSLAFYGGRSTGELFF
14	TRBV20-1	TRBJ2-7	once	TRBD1	TGCAGTGCTAGAGGGACAGGGTATGACTACGAGCAGTACTTC	CSARGTGYDYEQYF
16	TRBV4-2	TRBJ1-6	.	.	TGTGCCAGCAGCCAACGAGCAGGGTCGGAGAGCTCACCCCTCCACTTT	CASSQRAGSESSPLHF
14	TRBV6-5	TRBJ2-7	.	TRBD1	TGTGCCAGCAGGAAGGACAGGAGCTCCTACGAGCAGTACTTC	CASRKDRSSYEQYF
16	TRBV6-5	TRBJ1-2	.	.	TGTGCCAGCAGTTACGACAGTATCAGTACCTTCTATGGCTACACCTTC	CASSYDSISTFYGYTF
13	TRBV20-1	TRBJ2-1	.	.	TGCAGTGCGGTCGAACCGGATTACAATGAGCAGTTCTTC	CSAVEPDYNEQFF